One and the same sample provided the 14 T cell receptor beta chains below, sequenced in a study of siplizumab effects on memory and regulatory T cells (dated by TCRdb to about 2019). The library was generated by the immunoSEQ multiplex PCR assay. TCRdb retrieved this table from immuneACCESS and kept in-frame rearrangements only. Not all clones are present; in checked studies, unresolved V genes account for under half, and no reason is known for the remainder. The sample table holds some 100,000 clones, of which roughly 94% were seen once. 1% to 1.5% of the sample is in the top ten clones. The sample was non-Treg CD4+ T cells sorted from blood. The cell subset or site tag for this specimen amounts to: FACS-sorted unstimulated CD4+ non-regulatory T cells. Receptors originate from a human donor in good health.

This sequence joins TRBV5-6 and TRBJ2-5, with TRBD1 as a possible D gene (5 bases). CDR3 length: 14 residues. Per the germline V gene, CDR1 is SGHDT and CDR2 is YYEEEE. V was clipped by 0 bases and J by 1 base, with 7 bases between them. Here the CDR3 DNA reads TGTGCCAGCAGCTTGGGACAGCTCCAAGAGACCCAGTACTTC. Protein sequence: CASSLGQLQETQYF.

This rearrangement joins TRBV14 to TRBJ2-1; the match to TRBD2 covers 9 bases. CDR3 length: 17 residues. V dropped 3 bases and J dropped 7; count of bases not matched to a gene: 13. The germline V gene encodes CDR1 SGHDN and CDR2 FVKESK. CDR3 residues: CASSQRIAGVFPNEQFF. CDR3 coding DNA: TGTGCCAGCAGCCAGAGAATAGCGGGAGTTTTTCCGAATGAGCAGTTCTTC. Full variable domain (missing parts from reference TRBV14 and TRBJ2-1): EAGVTQFPSHSVIEKGQTVTLRCDPISGHDNLYWYRRVMGKEIKFLLHFVKESKQDESGMPNNRFLAERTGGTYSTLKVQPAELEDSGVYFCASSQRIAGVFPNEQFFGPGTRLTVL.

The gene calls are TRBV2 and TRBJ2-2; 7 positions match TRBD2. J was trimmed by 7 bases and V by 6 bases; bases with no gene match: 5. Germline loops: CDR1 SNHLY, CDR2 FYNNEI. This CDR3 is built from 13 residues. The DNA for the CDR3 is TGTGCCAGCAGGGGACTATATCTCGGGGAGCTGTTTTTT. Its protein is CASRGLYLGELFF.

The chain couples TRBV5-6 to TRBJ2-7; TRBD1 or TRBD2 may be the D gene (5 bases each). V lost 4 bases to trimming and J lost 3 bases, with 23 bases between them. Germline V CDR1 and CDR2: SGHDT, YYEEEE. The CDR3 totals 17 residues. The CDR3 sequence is CASSRGPPVGDSYEQYF. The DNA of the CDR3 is TGTGCCAGCAGCCGGGGACCGCCGGTGGGTGATAGCTACGAGCAGTACTTC.

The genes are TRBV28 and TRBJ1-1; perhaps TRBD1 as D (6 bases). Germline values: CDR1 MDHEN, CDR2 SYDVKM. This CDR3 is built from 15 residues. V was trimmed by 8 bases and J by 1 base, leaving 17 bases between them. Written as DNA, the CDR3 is TGTGCCAGCGAACAGACCGGGACAAAGAACACTGAAGCTTTCTTT. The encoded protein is CASEQTGTKNTEAFF.

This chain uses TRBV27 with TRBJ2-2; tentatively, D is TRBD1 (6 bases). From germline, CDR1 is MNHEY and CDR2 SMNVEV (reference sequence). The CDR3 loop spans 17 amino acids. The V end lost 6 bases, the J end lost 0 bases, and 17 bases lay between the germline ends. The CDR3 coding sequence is TGTGCCAGCAGGCCGTATGGACAGTTCGCGAACACCGGGGAGCTGTTTTTT. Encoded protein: CASRPYGQFANTGELFF.

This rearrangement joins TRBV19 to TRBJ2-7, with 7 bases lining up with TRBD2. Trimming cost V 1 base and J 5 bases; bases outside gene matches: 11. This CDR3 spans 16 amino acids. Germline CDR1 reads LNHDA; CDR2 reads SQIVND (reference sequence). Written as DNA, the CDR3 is TGTGCCAGTAGTATAGGCGGGAGTAACTTAATGAACGAGCAGTACTTC. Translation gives CASSIGGSNLMNEQYF.

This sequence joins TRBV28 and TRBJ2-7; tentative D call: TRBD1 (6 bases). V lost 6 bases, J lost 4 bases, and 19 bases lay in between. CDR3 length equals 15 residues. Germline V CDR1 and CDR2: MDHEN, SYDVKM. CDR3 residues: CASREIQGFGYEQYF. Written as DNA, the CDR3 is TGTGCCAGCAGGGAGATCCAGGGGTTCGGTTACGAGCAGTACTTC.

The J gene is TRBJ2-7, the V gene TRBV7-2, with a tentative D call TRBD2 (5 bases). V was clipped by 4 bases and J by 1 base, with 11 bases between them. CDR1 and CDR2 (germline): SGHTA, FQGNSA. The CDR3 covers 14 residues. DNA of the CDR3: TGTGCCAGCAGCTCTCGAGCGGTTTCCTACGAGCAGTACTTC. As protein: CASSSRAVSYEQYF.

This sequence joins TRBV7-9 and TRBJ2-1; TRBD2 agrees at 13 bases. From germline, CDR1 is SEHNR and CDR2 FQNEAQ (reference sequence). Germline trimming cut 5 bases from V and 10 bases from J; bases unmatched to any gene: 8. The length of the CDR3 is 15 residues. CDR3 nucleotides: TGTGCCAGCAGCCCTGGACTAGCGGGAGTCCGGGAGCAGTTCTTC. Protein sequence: CASSPGLAGVREQFF.

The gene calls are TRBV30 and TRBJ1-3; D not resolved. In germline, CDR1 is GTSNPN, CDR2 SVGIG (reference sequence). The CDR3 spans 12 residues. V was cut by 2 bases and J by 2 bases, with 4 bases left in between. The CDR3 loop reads CAWSTPGNTIYF. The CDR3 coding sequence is TGTGCCTGGAGTACTCCTGGAAACACCATATATTTT.

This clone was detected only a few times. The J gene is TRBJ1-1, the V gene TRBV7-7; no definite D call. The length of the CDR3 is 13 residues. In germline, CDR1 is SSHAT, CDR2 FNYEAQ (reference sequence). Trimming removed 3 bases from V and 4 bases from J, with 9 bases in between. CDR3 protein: CASSLEVGTEAFF. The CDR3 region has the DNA TGTGCCAGCAGCTTGGAGGTAGGCACTGAAGCTTTCTTT.

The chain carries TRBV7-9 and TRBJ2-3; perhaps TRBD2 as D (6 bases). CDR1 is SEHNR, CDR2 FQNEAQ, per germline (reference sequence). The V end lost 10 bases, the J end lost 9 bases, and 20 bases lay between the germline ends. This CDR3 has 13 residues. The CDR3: CATPSGRGSTQYF. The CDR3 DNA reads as TGTGCCACTCCGAGTGGCCGGGGGTCGACGCAGTATTTT. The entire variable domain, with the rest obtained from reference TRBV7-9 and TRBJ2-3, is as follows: DTGVSQNPRHKITKRGQNVTFRCDPISEHNRLYWYRQTLGQGPEFLTYFQNEAQLEKSRLLSDRFSAERPKGSFSTLEIQRTEQGDSAMYLCATPSGRGSTQYFGPGTRLTVL.

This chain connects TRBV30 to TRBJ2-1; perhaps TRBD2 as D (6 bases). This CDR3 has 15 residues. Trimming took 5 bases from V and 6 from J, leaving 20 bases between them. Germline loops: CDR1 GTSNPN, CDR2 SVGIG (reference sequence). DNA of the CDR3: TGTGCCTGGGGGCGGACTACTCCGGTAAGCAATGAGCAGTTCTTC. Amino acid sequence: CAWGRTTPVSNEQFF.